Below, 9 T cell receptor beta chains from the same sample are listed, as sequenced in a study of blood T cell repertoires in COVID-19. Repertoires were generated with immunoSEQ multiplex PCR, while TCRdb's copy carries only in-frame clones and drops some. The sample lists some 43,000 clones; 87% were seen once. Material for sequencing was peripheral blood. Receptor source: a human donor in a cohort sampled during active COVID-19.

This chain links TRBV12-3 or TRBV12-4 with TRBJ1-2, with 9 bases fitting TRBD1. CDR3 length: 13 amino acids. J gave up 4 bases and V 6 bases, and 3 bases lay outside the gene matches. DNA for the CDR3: TGTGCCAGCAGGGGACAGGGTTTCTATGGCTACACCTTC. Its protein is CASRGQGFYGYTF.

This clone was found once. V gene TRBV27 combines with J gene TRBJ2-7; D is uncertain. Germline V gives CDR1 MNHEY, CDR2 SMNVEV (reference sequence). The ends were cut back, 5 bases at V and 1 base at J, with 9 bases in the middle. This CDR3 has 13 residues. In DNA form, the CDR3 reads TGTGCCAGCAGTCCCCAGTGGTCCTACGAGCAGTACTTC. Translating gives CASSPQWSYEQYF.

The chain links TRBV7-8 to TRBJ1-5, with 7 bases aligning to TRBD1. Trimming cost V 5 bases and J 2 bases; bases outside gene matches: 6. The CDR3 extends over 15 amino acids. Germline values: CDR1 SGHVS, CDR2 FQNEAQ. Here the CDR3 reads CASSTGVMGNQPQHF. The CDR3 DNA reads TGTGCCAGCAGCACAGGGGTAATGGGCAATCAGCCCCAGCATTTT.

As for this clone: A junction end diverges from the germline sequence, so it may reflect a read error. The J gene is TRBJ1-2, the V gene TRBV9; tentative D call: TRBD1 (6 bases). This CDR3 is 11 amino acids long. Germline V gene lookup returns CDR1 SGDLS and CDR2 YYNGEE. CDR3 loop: CASSGLGGHSF. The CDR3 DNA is TGTGCCAGCAGCGGATTAGGGGGACATTCCTTC.

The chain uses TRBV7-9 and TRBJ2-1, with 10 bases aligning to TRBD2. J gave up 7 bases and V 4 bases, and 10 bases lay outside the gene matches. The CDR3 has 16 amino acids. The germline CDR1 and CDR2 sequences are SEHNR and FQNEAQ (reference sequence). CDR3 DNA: TGTGCCAGCAGCTATCAAGCGGGAGGGCCGTTTAATGAGCAGTTCTTC. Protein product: CASSYQAGGPFNEQFF.

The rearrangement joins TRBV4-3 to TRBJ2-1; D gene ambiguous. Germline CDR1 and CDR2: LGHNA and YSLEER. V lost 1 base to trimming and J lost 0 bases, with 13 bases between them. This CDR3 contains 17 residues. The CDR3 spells CASSQASWRPSYNEQFF. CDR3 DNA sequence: TGCGCCAGCAGCCAAGCTTCTTGGCGGCCCTCCTACAATGAGCAGTTCTTC.

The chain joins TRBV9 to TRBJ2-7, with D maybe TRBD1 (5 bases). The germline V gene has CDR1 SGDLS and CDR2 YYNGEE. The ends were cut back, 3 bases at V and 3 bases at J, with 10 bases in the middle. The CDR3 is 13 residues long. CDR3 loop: CASSGGASYEQYF. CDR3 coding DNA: TGTGCCAGCAGCGGGGGCGCGAGCTACGAGCAGTACTTC.

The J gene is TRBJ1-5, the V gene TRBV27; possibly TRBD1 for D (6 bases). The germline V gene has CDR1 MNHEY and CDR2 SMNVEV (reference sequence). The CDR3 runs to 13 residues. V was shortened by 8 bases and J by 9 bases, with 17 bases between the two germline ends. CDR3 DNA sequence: TGTGCCAGCGCCTACAGGGCGAGTGGGCCCCAGCATTTT. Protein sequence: CASAYRASGPQHF.

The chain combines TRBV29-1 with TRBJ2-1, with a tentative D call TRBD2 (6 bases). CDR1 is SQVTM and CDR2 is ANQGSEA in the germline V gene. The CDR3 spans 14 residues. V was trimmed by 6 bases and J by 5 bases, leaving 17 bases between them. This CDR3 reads CSVGVGERDNEQFF. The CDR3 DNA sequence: TGCAGCGTGGGGGTCGGGGAGCGGGACAATGAGCAGTTCTTC.